The 25 T cell receptor beta chains below were found in one sample sequenced in a study of T cell clonality in common variable immunodeficiency. Here immunoSEQ multiplex PCR was the method, and the copy in TCRdb shows in-frame clones only, minus some. The sample is made up of some 45,000 clones, none counted only once. Sample: peripheral blood mononuclear cells. The receptors were gathered from a person aged 18 to 75 in good health.

This clone was detected many times. Sequencing ends 3 residues short of the CDR3 end; the germline J gene provides the rest. The chain is built from TRBV10-3 and TRBJ2-1, with 11 bases identical to TRBD2. The CDR3 runs to 14 residues. The J segment lost 4 bases and the V segment lost 6 bases, leaving 2 bases of the junction unmatched. Germline CDR1 is ENHRY and CDR2 is SYGVKD. CDR3 DNA (partial): TGTGCCATCAGGACTAGCGGGGAGTACAATGAG. It yields the protein CAIRTSGEYNE. From start to end, the CDR3 is CAIRTSGEYNEQFF.

This clone was observed at least ten times. Read data end 3 residues before the CDR3 end; the end is taken from the germline J gene. This chain joins TRBV7-9 and TRBJ1-4; D not resolved. The V and J ends lost 1 base and 8 bases respectively, with 14 bases between them. Germline assignment: CDR1 SEHNR and CDR2 FQNEAQ (reference sequence). The CDR3 is 15 amino acids. CDR3 bases read: TGTGCCAGCAGCTTAGGACAACGAAAGTGGGAAAAA. It is translated as CASSLGQRKWEK. In full, the CDR3 is CASSLGQRKWEKLFF.

This clone has ten or more counts. Coverage ceases 3 residues before the CDR3 finishes, and the germline J gene fills in the end. This sequence joins TRBV20-1 and TRBJ2-7; the match to TRBD1 covers 8 bases. The CDR3 totals 12 residues. The junction had 6 bases not matched to a gene; V was cut back by 7 bases and J by 4 bases. Germline-derived CDR1 and CDR2 are DFQATT and SNEGSKA (reference sequence). CDR3 residues: CSVETGEYEQYF. CDR3 DNA (partial): TGCAGTGTTGAGACAGGGGAATACGAG.

This clone showed up many times. A read error may be the cause here, since a much bigger clone is one base away. From the germline J gene comes the end of the CDR3, since the read stops 3 residues before it. V and J are TRBV30 and TRBJ2-2, with TRBD1 as a possible D gene (5 bases). Germline CDR1 is GTSNPN and CDR2 is SVGIG (reference sequence). The CDR3 extends over 18 amino acids. Partial CDR3 DNA: TGTGCCTGGCGTATACCTCAGGGTTGGGGCTCTGGGGCCAACGTG. It yields the protein CAWRIPQGWGSGANV. The whole CDR3 sequence is CAWRIPQGWGSGANVLFF.

This clone was observed at least ten times. The CDR3 end lies 3 residues beyond the end of the read and is filled in from the germline J gene. This chain joins TRBV30 and TRBJ1-2; D call uncertain. The CDR3 length is 14 residues. V shed 7 bases and J shed 3 bases, with 18 bases lying between them. CDR1 is GTSNPN, CDR2 SVGIG, per germline (reference sequence). CDR3 in amino acids: CASLVLTSDYGYTF. The DNA read from the CDR3 is TGTGCCTCCCTTGTGTTGACAAGTGACTATGGC. Full variable domain (rest looked up from reference TRBV30 and TRBJ1-2): SQTIHQWPATLVQPVGSPLSLECTVEGTSNPNLYWYRQAAGRGLQLLFYSVGIGQISSEVPQNLSASRPQDRQFILSSKKLLLSDSGFYLCASLVLTSDYGYTFGSGTRLTVV.

This clone appeared a few times. Read data end 3 residues before the CDR3 end; the end is taken from the germline J gene. This sequence joins TRBV5-4 and TRBJ2-5; TRBD2 is a possible D gene (5 bases). The CDR3 covers 11 residues. V lost 4 bases and J lost 5, with 6 bases in between. Germline loops: CDR1 SGHNT, CDR2 YYREEE (reference sequence). This CDR3 reads CASSRGETQYF. The part of the CDR3 DNA that was read is TGTGCCAGCAGCCGAGGGGAGACC.

The sample holds many counts of this clone. The read ends 3 residues before the CDR3 terminus; that terminus is restored from the germline J gene. This chain joins TRBV19 and TRBJ1-5, with D perhaps TRBD1 (5 bases). The CDR3 is 14 amino acids. In germline, CDR1 is LNHDA, CDR2 SQIVND (reference sequence). Trimming took off 9 bases at V and 0 bases at J, with 12 bases between the two ends. The covered CDR3 bases are TGTGCCAGCCGGAGGGGCTATAGCAATCAGCCC. It codes for CASRRGYSNQP. The entire CDR3 protein reads CASRRGYSNQPQHF.

This clone has at least ten counts. The CDR3 extends 3 residues past the end of the read, so its final part is completed from the germline J gene. The V call is TRBV30, the J call TRBJ1-5; TRBD1 agrees at 7 bases. CDR3 size: 12 residues. Looked up from germline, CDR1 is GTSNPN and CDR2 is SVGIG (reference sequence). Trimming took 3 bases from V and 6 from J; bases not matched to a gene: 2. The part of the CDR3 DNA that was read is TGTGCCTGGAGAACAGGGGCTCAGCCC. Residues: CAWRTGAQP. The whole CDR3 protein is CAWRTGAQPQHF.

This clone was counted between two and nine times. From the germline J gene comes the end of the CDR3, since the read stops 3 residues before it. This sample also contains other DNA sequences that code for the same CDR3. The chain joins TRBV6-2 or TRBV6-3 to TRBJ2-3, with 7 bases lining up with TRBD2. Germline-derived CDR1 and CDR2 are MNHEY and SVGEGT. J was trimmed by 7 bases and V by 5 bases; bases with no gene match: 18. This CDR3 has 17 residues. The CDR3: CASSQPVTAGVGHTQYF. The covered CDR3 bases are TGTGCCAGCAGTCAGCCCGTGACGGCGGGAGTCGGTCATACG.

This clone was counted many times. The missing CDR3 end, 3 residues past where the read stops, is filled in from the germline J gene. This chain joins TRBV6-1 and TRBJ1-6; 8 bases match TRBD1. In germline, CDR1 is MNHNS, CDR2 SASEGT. CDR3 length: 18 residues. CDR3 loop: CASSEVRGTGDFPSPLHF. The sequenced part of the CDR3 DNA is TGTGCCAGCAGTGAAGTTAGGGGGACAGGTGACTTTCCTAGCCCC.

This clone showed up many times. Sequencing ends 3 residues short of the CDR3 end; the germline J gene provides the rest. The chain carries TRBV10-3 and TRBJ2-7; TRBD1 might be the D (5 bases). Germline CDR1 and CDR2: ENHRY and SYGVKD. Trimming left V 0 bases short and J 1 base short, with 10 bases between. The length of the CDR3 is 15 residues. The part of the CDR3 DNA that was read is TGTGCCATCAGTGAGTCCCAGGACATTTCCTACGAG. Its translation is CAISESQDISYE. The entire CDR3 is CAISESQDISYEQYF.

In its sample, this clone was seen many times. The CDR3 is cut off 3 residues early in the read; its end comes from the germline J gene. The V gene is TRBV20-1, the J gene TRBJ1-6; TRBD1 matches at 12 bases. The V gene's germline CDR1 is DFQATT and CDR2 SNEGSKA (reference sequence). V was pared by 6 bases and J by 8 bases, with 8 bases of the junction left unmatched. The CDR3 is 15 amino acids. The part of the CDR3 DNA that was read is TGCAGTGCAATGGGGACAGGGGGCCTTTATTCACCC. Residues: CSAMGTGGLYSP. The full CDR3 sequence reads CSAMGTGGLYSPLHF.

This clone was counted ten times or more. Coverage ceases 3 residues before the CDR3 finishes, and the germline J gene fills in the end. V gene TRBV30 combines with J gene TRBJ1-1; D possibly corresponds to TRBD1 (5 bases). This CDR3 region has 12 residues. Germline assignment: CDR1 GTSNPN and CDR2 SVGIG (reference sequence). Trimming took off 7 bases at V and 1 base at J, with 10 bases between the two ends. The CDR3 sequence: CASRGANTEAFF. The sequenced part of the CDR3 DNA is TGTGCCTCCAGAGGGGCGAACACTGAA. Filled out from reference TRBV30 and TRBJ1-1, the complete variable domain reads SQTIHQWPATLVQPVGSPLSLECTVEGTSNPNLYWYRQAAGRGLQLLFYSVGIGQISSEVPQNLSASRPQDRQFILSSKKLLLSDSGFYLCASRGANTEAFFGQGTRLTVV.

This clone turned up a few times. The read ends 3 residues shy of where the CDR3 ends; the end is completed using the germline J gene. The rearrangement joins TRBV7-8 to TRBJ1-4, with TRBD1 identical over 7 bases. Looked up from germline, CDR1 is SGHVS and CDR2 is FQNEAQ. The CDR3 is 13 amino acids. The CDR3 is CASVDRWDSPLFF. The sequenced part of the CDR3 DNA is TGTGCCAGCGTGGACAGGTGGGATTCACCA. The variable domain in full, completed from reference TRBV7-8 and TRBJ1-4, reads GAGVSQSPRYKVAKRGQDVALRCDPISGHVSLFWYQQALGQGPEFLTYFQNEAQLDKSGLPSDRFFAERPEGSVSTLKIQRTQQEDSAVYLCASVDRWDSPLFFGSGTQLSVL.

There are many counts of this clone. The read is 3 residues too short to cover the CDR3 end, so that end is filled in from the germline J gene. The chain is built from TRBV30 and TRBJ1-6, with D possibly matching TRBD1 (6 bases). CDR3 size: 14 residues. Germline V gene data show CDR1 as GTSNPN and CDR2 as SVGIG (reference sequence). V gave up 5 bases and J gave up 6 bases, with 14 bases separating them. CDR3 DNA (partial): TGTGCCTGGGCCCCTACAGGGTTTAATTCACCC. Translation: CAWAPTGFNSP. The whole CDR3 protein reads CAWAPTGFNSPLHF.

With regard to this clone: The read ends 3 residues early relative to the CDR3; the germline J gene fills the gap. The gene calls are TRBV11-1 and TRBJ2-2; perhaps TRBD2 as D (6 bases). The germline CDR1 and CDR2 sequences are SGHAT and FQDESV (reference sequence). The CDR3 extends over 15 amino acids. Trimming stripped 5 bases from V and 0 bases from J, with 10 bases between. CDR3 residues: CASSRDFTNTGELFF. CDR3 DNA (partial): TGTGCCAGCAGCCGGGACTTTACGAACACCGGGGAG.

This clone was picked up many times. The CDR3 is cut off 3 residues early in the read; its end comes from the germline J gene. This sequence joins TRBV19 and TRBJ2-4; possible D gene TRBD2, 6 bases. V shed 8 bases and J shed 0 bases, with 17 bases lying between them. There are 16 residues in the CDR3. Germline V gene sequence: CDR1 LNHDA, CDR2 SQIVND (reference sequence). This CDR3 reads CASGATAGLAKNIQYF. CDR3 DNA (partial): TGTGCCAGTGGGGCGACGGCGGGACTAGCCAAAAACATT.

This clone was detected ten times or more. The observed sequence ends 3 residues before the CDR3 terminus, with the missing tail filled in from the germline J gene. The V call is TRBV7-2, the J call TRBJ1-2; 8 nucleotides align to TRBD1. Germline lookup yields CDR1 SGHTA and CDR2 FQGNSA. V shed 4 bases and J 7 bases; nucleotides not matched to a gene: 11. The CDR3 extends over 15 amino acids. Incomplete CDR3 DNA: TGTGCCAGCAGCTATGGACAGGGCCCTAGGAGTGGC. It is translated as CASSYGQGPRSG. The CDR3 reads in full as CASSYGQGPRSGYTF.

This clone was seen ten or more times. The CDR3 end is not reached by the read, which stops 3 residues before it; the germline J gene fills it in. This sequence joins TRBV20-1 and TRBJ2-7; D possibly corresponds to TRBD2 (5 bases). The CDR3 length is 10 residues. V was trimmed by 6 bases and J by 6 bases, leaving 9 bases between them. From germline, CDR1 is DFQATT and CDR2 SNEGSKA (reference sequence). The CDR3 is CSAETTEQYF. CDR3 DNA, as far as it was read: TGCAGTGCCGAGACTACCGAG.

This clone was counted many times. The read falls 3 residues short of the CDR3 end, and the missing part is taken from the germline J gene. V gene TRBV7-2 combines with J gene TRBJ2-3; TRBD2 matches at 7 bases. V gave up 5 bases and J gave up 3 bases; unmatched junction bases: 5. Germline V lookup: CDR1 SGHTA, CDR2 FQGNSA. This CDR3 has 14 residues. The CDR3 DNA, read in part, is TGTGCCAGCAGCCCCCGACTAGCAACAGATACG. Its protein product is CASSPRLATDT. The whole CDR3 protein reads CASSPRLATDTQYF.

By frequency in the sample, this clone is medium-sized. The read ends 3 residues before the CDR3 terminus; that terminus is restored from the germline J gene. The chain has TRBV7-2 and TRBJ2-1, with TRBD2 matching over 7 bases. The CDR3 runs 15 residues. The V gene end was trimmed by 7 bases and the J gene end by 4 bases; junction bases not matched to a gene: 10. The germline V gene has CDR1 SGHTA and CDR2 FQGNSA. This CDR3 is CASTLWASGYNEQFF. The covered CDR3 bases are TGTGCCAGCACCCTGTGGGCTAGCGGTTACAATGAG.

There are many counts of this clone. The CDR3 spells CASSISQGAMDTQYF. The CDR3 bases that were read are TGTGCCAGCTCAATTTCTCAGGGGGCGATGGATACG. The chain carries TRBV18 and TRBJ2-3; TRBD1 aligns across 8 bases. Coverage ceases 3 residues before the CDR3 finishes, and the germline J gene fills in the end. Germline assignment: CDR1 KGHSH and CDR2 LQKENI. This CDR3 contains 15 residues. J lost 6 bases, V lost 5 bases, and 10 bases had no gene match.

This clone was observed at least ten times. Read coverage stops 3 residues before the CDR3 terminus; the germline J gene supplies the remainder. V gene TRBV30 combines with J gene TRBJ1-6, with 7 positions matching TRBD1. CDR3 length: 15 amino acids. Trimming cost V 1 base and J 5 bases; bases outside gene matches: 5. Germline V lookup: CDR1 GTSNPN, CDR2 SVGIG (reference sequence). The DNA read from the CDR3 is TGTGCCTGGAGTGGGAGAGGGGGCGATAATTCACCC. Its translation: CAWSGRGGDNSP. The whole CDR3 is CAWSGRGGDNSPLHF.

This clone was counted between two and nine times. This clone may be a read error of a much larger clone one base away. The read falls 3 residues short of the CDR3 end, and the missing part is taken from the germline J gene. This chain uses TRBV30 with TRBJ1-5; D is perhaps TRBD1 (6 bases). Germline CDR1 and CDR2: GTSNPN and SVGIG (reference sequence). CDR3 length equals 17 residues. The CDR3: CARSVAQDSASNQPQHF. CDR3 DNA (partial): TGTGCCAGGAGTGTAGCCCAGGACAGCGCTAGCAATCAGCCC.

There are many counts of this clone. The CDR3 goes on 3 residues after the read ends, and that part is filled in from the germline J gene. The J gene is TRBJ2-1, the V gene TRBV6-4; 8 bases agree with TRBD2. The CDR3 contains 21 residues. V lost 0 bases, J lost 5 bases, and 21 bases stayed unmatched. The germline gives CDR1 MRHNA, CDR2 SNTAGT. CDR3 DNA, as far as it was read: TGTGCCAGCAGTGACTCTTTTCTAGCGGGCAGAAACTCCTTCACAGACAATGAG. It is translated as CASSDSFLAGRNSFTDNE. The whole CDR3 protein is CASSDSFLAGRNSFTDNEQFF.